A selection of T cell receptor beta chains follows, all from one sample in a study of blood T cell repertoires in COVID-19. Clones were read by immunoSEQ multiplex PCR, and TCRdb kept only the in-frame ones, dropping some. The sample has 250,000 to 300,000 clones, over 80% seen once. Sequencing input: PBMCs or T cells enriched from blood (not recorded which). These receptors came from a human donor in a cohort exposed to, infected with or recovered from COVID-19 (not recorded which). The donor label of this sample is uncertain. The CDR3 runs from the conserved cysteine through the conserved F or W. The D gene is left open where the match is weak. Only some rows state a clone size, as once, few, many or a class for expanded clones.

V gene: TRBV5-6; J gene: TRBJ2-5; clone size: NA; D gene: NA; CDR3 protein: CASSYGLQETQYF; CDR3 DNA: TGTGCCAGCAGCTATGGACTGCAAGAGACCCAGTACTTC
V gene: TRBV7-2; J gene: TRBJ2-5; clone size: NA; D gene: NA; CDR3 protein: CASSSLPQETQYF; CDR3 DNA: TGTGCCAGCAGTTCTCTCCCTCAAGAGACCCAGTACTTC
V gene: TRBV2; J gene: TRBJ2-1; clone size: NA; D gene: TRBD2; CDR3 protein: CASGEVAGYNEQFF; CDR3 DNA: TGTGCCAGCGGGGAGGTAGCGGGGTACAATGAGCAGTTCTTC
V gene: TRBV19; J gene: TRBJ2-5; clone size: NA; D gene: TRBD1; CDR3 protein: CASSLSGTGKQETQYF; CDR3 DNA: TGTGCCAGTAGTCTATCCGGGACAGGGAAACAAGAGACCCAGTACTTC
V gene: TRBV5-1; J gene: TRBJ2-5; clone size: NA; D gene: TRBD2; CDR3 protein: CASSIRLAGGQETQYF; CDR3 DNA: TGCGCCAGCAGCATCCGACTAGCGGGGGGGCAAGAGACCCAGTACTTC
V gene: TRBV18; J gene: TRBJ2-7; clone size: NA; D gene: TRBD1; CDR3 protein: CASSAGQGYEQYF; CDR3 DNA: TGTGCCAGCTCAGCCGGACAGGGGTACGAGCAGTACTTC
V gene: TRBV12-2; J gene: TRBJ2-7; clone size: NA; D gene: NA; CDR3 protein: CASRPSYWTGASYEQYF; CDR3 DNA: TGTGCAAGTCGCCCTAGCTACTGGACAGGGGCCTCCTACGAGCAGTACTTC
V gene: TRBV10-3; J gene: TRBJ2-7; clone size: NA; D gene: TRBD1; CDR3 protein: CAISEDRDRQQYF; CDR3 DNA: TGTGCCATCAGTGAGGACCGGGACAGACAGCAGTACTTC
V gene: TRBV7-9; J gene: TRBJ2-3; clone size: NA; D gene: NA; CDR3 protein: CASSTAGGPSTDTQYF; CDR3 DNA: TGTGCCAGCAGCACAGCTGGGGGCCCAAGCACAGATACGCAGTATTTT
V gene: TRBV5-1; J gene: TRBJ1-1; clone size: few; D gene: TRBD1; CDR3 protein: CASSLPRQGGTEAFF; CDR3 DNA: TGCGCCAGCAGTCTGCCACGACAGGGAGGCACTGAAGCTTTCTTT
V gene: TRBV11-2; J gene: TRBJ2-1; clone size: NA; D gene: NA; CDR3 protein: CASSLFQSGNEQFF; CDR3 DNA: TGTGCCAGCAGCTTATTCCAGTCAGGTAATGAGCAGTTCTTC
V gene: TRBV30; J gene: TRBJ1-2; clone size: NA; D gene: NA; CDR3 protein: CAWSPDSNYGYTF; CDR3 DNA: TGTGCCTGGAGTCCCGACAGCAACTATGGCTACACCTTC
V gene: TRBV7-9; J gene: TRBJ1-2; clone size: NA; D gene: NA; CDR3 protein: CASSLDSYGYTF; CDR3 DNA: TGTGCCAGCAGCTTAGACAGCTATGGCTACACCTTC
V gene: TRBV30; J gene: TRBJ1-2; clone size: NA; D gene: TRBD1; CDR3 protein: CAWTTGTGGDGYTF; CDR3 DNA: TGTGCCTGGACAACCGGGACAGGGGGAGATGGCTACACCTTC
V gene: TRBV12-5; J gene: TRBJ2-3; clone size: NA; D gene: TRBD2; CDR3 protein: CASGLVRGGEADTQYF; CDR3 DNA: TGTGCTAGTGGTTTGGTACGGGGAGGGGAAGCAGATACGCAGTATTTT
V gene: TRBV30; J gene: TRBJ1-1; clone size: NA; D gene: TRBD1; CDR3 protein: CAWNRGFEAFF; CDR3 DNA: TGTGCCTGGAACAGGGGGTTCGAAGCTTTCTTT
V gene: TRBV10-3; J gene: TRBJ2-6; clone size: once; D gene: TRBD1; CDR3 protein: CAISRTGTGANVLTF; CDR3 DNA: TGTGCCATCAGTCGGACAGGGACTGGGGCCAACGTCCTGACTTTC
V gene: TRBV9; J gene: TRBJ2-3; clone size: NA; D gene: TRBD2; CDR3 protein: CASSVGGGAGGLNTQYF; CDR3 DNA: TGTGCCAGCAGCGTAGGAGGTGGAGCGGGGGGGCTGAATACGCAGTATTTT
V gene: TRBV2; J gene: TRBJ1-2; clone size: NA; D gene: NA; CDR3 protein: CASSVGTHNYGYTF; CDR3 DNA: TGTGCCAGCAGTGTTGGGACTCATAACTATGGCTACACCTTC
V gene: TRBV13; J gene: TRBJ2-1; clone size: NA; D gene: TRBD2; CDR3 protein: CASSLTSGEKAYNEQFF; CDR3 DNA: TGTGCCAGCAGCTTAACTAGCGGAGAGAAGGCCTACAATGAGCAGTTCTTC
V gene: TRBV4-1; J gene: TRBJ2-3; clone size: few; D gene: TRBD2; CDR3 protein: CATAGGRSSTDTQYF; CDR3 DNA: TGCGCCACCGCGGGGGGGAGATCTAGCACAGATACGCAGTATTTT
V gene: TRBV6-2/TRBV6-3; J gene: TRBJ1-2; clone size: NA; D gene: NA; CDR3 protein: CASSYTVGQPYYGYTF; CDR3 DNA: TGTGCCAGCAGTTACACCGTAGGACAGCCCTACTATGGCTACACCTTC
V gene: TRBV5-1; J gene: TRBJ2-3; clone size: NA; D gene: NA; CDR3 protein: CASSLGQDADTQYF; CDR3 DNA: TGCGCCAGCAGCTTGGGACAAGACGCAGATACGCAGTATTTT
V gene: TRBV30; J gene: TRBJ1-1; clone size: NA; D gene: NA; CDR3 protein: CAWSWGRGRSTEAFF; CDR3 DNA: TGTGCCTGGAGTTGGGGTCGGGGGAGGAGCACTGAAGCTTTCTTT
V gene: TRBV9; J gene: TRBJ2-2; clone size: NA; D gene: TRBD1; CDR3 protein: CASSEQTGHTGELFF; CDR3 DNA: TGTGCCAGCAGCGAACAGACAGGGCACACCGGGGAGCTGTTTTTT
V gene: TRBV30; J gene: TRBJ1-1; clone size: NA; D gene: TRBD1; CDR3 protein: CAWDLTGGTVAFF; CDR3 DNA: TGTGCCTGGGATCTGACAGGGGGGACTGTAGCTTTCTTT
V gene: TRBV3-1/TRBV3-2; J gene: TRBJ2-7; clone size: NA; D gene: NA; CDR3 protein: CASSHRTLFGEQYF; CDR3 DNA: TGTGCCAGCAGCCATAGGACACTTTTTGGGGAGCAGTACTTC
V gene: TRBV19; J gene: TRBJ1-6; clone size: NA; D gene: NA; CDR3 protein: CASSWGEGLSSPLHF; CDR3 DNA: TGTGCCAGTAGTTGGGGGGAGGGGTTGTCTTCACCCCTCCACTTT
V gene: TRBV2; J gene: TRBJ1-1; clone size: NA; D gene: TRBD1; CDR3 protein: CASNPGQVGILNTEAFF; CDR3 DNA: TGTGCCAGCAACCCGGGACAGGTGGGCATTTTGAACACTGAAGCTTTCTTT
V gene: TRBV4-1; J gene: TRBJ2-1; clone size: NA; D gene: NA; CDR3 protein: CASSQRDSGRVYNEQFF; CDR3 DNA: TGCGCCAGCAGCCAAAGGGACTCTGGACGGGTCTACAATGAGCAGTTCTTC
V gene: TRBV19; J gene: TRBJ1-3; clone size: NA; D gene: TRBD1; CDR3 protein: CASSTTTGRGNTIYF; CDR3 DNA: TGTGCCAGTAGTACGACGACAGGGCGAGGAAACACCATATATTTT
V gene: TRBV19; J gene: TRBJ1-5; clone size: NA; D gene: NA; CDR3 protein: CASVLGNSNQPQHF; CDR3 DNA: TGTGCCAGTGTCCTCGGGAATAGCAATCAGCCCCAGCATTTT
V gene: TRBV9; J gene: TRBJ2-3; clone size: NA; D gene: NA; CDR3 protein: CASSPGAATQYF; CDR3 DNA: TGTGCCAGCAGCCCCGGTGCGGCCACGCAGTATTTT
V gene: TRBV24-1; J gene: TRBJ2-3; clone size: NA; D gene: TRBD1; CDR3 protein: CATSGGTGITDTQYF; CDR3 DNA: TGTGCCACCAGTGGAGGGACAGGGATCACAGATACGCAGTATTTT
V gene: TRBV2; J gene: TRBJ1-1; clone size: NA; D gene: TRBD1; CDR3 protein: CASTSRDRATAFF; CDR3 DNA: TGTGCCAGCACCTCCCGGGACAGGGCGACAGCTTTCTTT
V gene: TRBV6-4; J gene: TRBJ1-1; clone size: once; D gene: NA; CDR3 protein: CASSDFGGVAFF; CDR3 DNA: TGTGCCAGCAGTGATTTCGGGGGGGTTGCTTTCTTT
V gene: TRBV19; J gene: TRBJ1-6; clone size: NA; D gene: NA; CDR3 protein: CASSMKSVSPPLHF; CDR3 DNA: TGTGCCAGTAGTATGAAGTCTGTGAGTCCACCCCTCCACTTT
V gene: TRBV4-2; J gene: TRBJ1-5; clone size: NA; D gene: NA; CDR3 protein: CASSHVQGTGNQPQHF; CDR3 DNA: TGTGCCAGCAGCCATGTACAGGGTACTGGCAATCAGCCCCAGCATTTT
V gene: TRBV27; J gene: TRBJ2-5; clone size: NA; D gene: TRBD2; CDR3 protein: CASRVRVAGGETQYF; CDR3 DNA: TGTGCCAGCAGGGTGAGGGTAGCGGGGGGGGAGACCCAGTACTTC
V gene: TRBV4-2; J gene: TRBJ1-2; clone size: few; D gene: NA; CDR3 protein: CASSHRDTATNYGYTF; CDR3 DNA: TGTGCCAGCAGCCACCGGGACACGGCAACGAACTATGGCTACACCTTC
V gene: TRBV19; J gene: TRBJ1-1; clone size: NA; D gene: NA; CDR3 protein: CASSTGGSANTEAFF; CDR3 DNA: TGTGCCAGTAGTACGGGAGGGAGCGCGAACACTGAAGCTTTCTTT
V gene: TRBV19; J gene: TRBJ1-5; clone size: NA; D gene: TRBD1; CDR3 protein: CASRGTGGNQPQHF; CDR3 DNA: TGTGCCAGTAGAGGGACAGGGGGCAATCAGCCCCAGCATTTT
V gene: TRBV7-2; J gene: TRBJ2-5; clone size: NA; D gene: TRBD2; CDR3 protein: CASTLRGSSGETQYF; CDR3 DNA: TGTGCCAGCACCTTGAGAGGGTCTAGCGGAGAGACCCAGTACTTC
V gene: TRBV18; J gene: TRBJ2-3; clone size: NA; D gene: NA; CDR3 protein: CASSDGGRWNTDTQYF; CDR3 DNA: TGTGCCAGTTCGGACGGGGGTAGGTGGAACACAGATACGCAGTATTTT
V gene: TRBV9; J gene: TRBJ2-7; clone size: NA; D gene: TRBD2; CDR3 protein: CASSVAGGGPPYEQYF; CDR3 DNA: TGTGCCAGCAGCGTAGCTGGCGGGGGGCCCCCCTACGAGCAGTACTTC
V gene: TRBV5-4; J gene: TRBJ2-5; clone size: NA; D gene: NA; CDR3 protein: CASSWGGPEQETQYF; CDR3 DNA: TGTGCCAGCAGCTGGGGGGGGCCTGAACAAGAGACCCAGTACTTC
V gene: TRBV5-1; J gene: TRBJ1-4; clone size: once; D gene: TRBD1; CDR3 protein: CASSLVGGEEKLFF; CDR3 DNA: TGCGCCAGCAGCTTGGTAGGGGGCGAGGAAAAACTGTTTTTT
V gene: TRBV19; J gene: TRBJ1-2; clone size: once; D gene: TRBD1; CDR3 protein: CASSMGRDRGNGYTF; CDR3 DNA: TGTGCCAGTAGTATGGGTAGGGACAGGGGTAATGGCTACACCTTC
V gene: TRBV27; J gene: TRBJ2-7; clone size: once; D gene: TRBD2; CDR3 protein: CASRAIRGLALLEQYF; CDR3 DNA: TGTGCCAGCAGGGCGATTAGGGGACTAGCCCTCCTCGAGCAGTACTTC
V gene: TRBV4-2; J gene: TRBJ2-2; clone size: few; D gene: TRBD1; CDR3 protein: CASGQANAGELFF; CDR3 DNA: TGTGCCAGCGGACAGGCTAACGCCGGGGAGCTGTTTTTT
V gene: TRBV3-1/TRBV3-2; J gene: TRBJ2-1; clone size: NA; D gene: TRBD2; CDR3 protein: CASSLGTSGGGGVEQFF; CDR3 DNA: TGTGCCAGCAGCCTCGGGACTAGCGGGGGCGGGGGAGTTGAGCAGTTCTTC
V gene: TRBV5-6; J gene: TRBJ2-3; clone size: NA; D gene: TRBD2; CDR3 protein: CASSLRGTSGGGFTDTQYF; CDR3 DNA: TGTGCCAGCAGCTTAAGAGGGACTAGCGGGGGAGGATTCACAGATACGCAGTATTTT
V gene: TRBV19; J gene: TRBJ1-5; clone size: NA; D gene: NA; CDR3 protein: CASSIGQLVNQPQHF; CDR3 DNA: TGTGCCAGTAGTATCGGACAGCTGGTAAATCAGCCCCAGCATTTT
V gene: TRBV5-1; J gene: TRBJ1-2; clone size: NA; D gene: TRBD1; CDR3 protein: CASSRTTGGIYGYTF; CDR3 DNA: TGCGCCAGCAGCCGCACGACAGGGGGGATCTATGGCTACACCTTC
V gene: TRBV6-5; J gene: TRBJ1-4; clone size: NA; D gene: NA; CDR3 protein: CASSMTLSNEKLFF; CDR3 DNA: TGTGCCAGCAGTATGACACTCAGTAATGAAAAACTGTTTTTT
V gene: TRBV29-1; J gene: TRBJ1-2; clone size: NA; D gene: TRBD1; CDR3 protein: CSVDGGTGAHGYTF; CDR3 DNA: TGCAGCGTTGATGGCGGGACAGGGGCACATGGCTACACCTTC
V gene: TRBV9; J gene: TRBJ2-3; clone size: NA; D gene: TRBD2; CDR3 protein: CASSVEGLETSTDTQYF; CDR3 DNA: TGTGCCAGCAGCGTAGAGGGACTAGAAACTAGCACAGATACGCAGTATTTT
V gene: TRBV19; J gene: TRBJ1-1; clone size: NA; D gene: NA; CDR3 protein: CASSGLQGVTEAFF; CDR3 DNA: TGTGCCAGTAGTGGGCTACAGGGAGTCACTGAAGCTTTCTTT
V gene: TRBV25-1; J gene: TRBJ2-2; clone size: NA; D gene: NA; CDR3 protein: CASSEDRDTGELFF; CDR3 DNA: TGTGCCAGCAGTGAAGACCGGGACACCGGGGAGCTGTTTTTT